These 17 T cell receptor beta chains originate from one sample sequenced in a study of blood T cell repertoires in COVID-19. TCRdb keeps only in-frame clones here, not all; method: immunoSEQ multiplex PCR. The table records 400,000 to 500,000 clones, about 88% of them present only once. The sample taken for sequencing was PBMCs or T cells enriched from blood (not recorded which). These receptors all stem from a woman in her late teens or twenties who had been exposed to COVID-19.

This chain uses TRBV7-3 with TRBJ2-1, with 10 bases fitting TRBD2. Germline CDR1 reads SGHTA; CDR2 reads FQGTGA. This CDR3 region has 16 residues. V lost 2 bases to trimming and J lost 5 bases; unmatched junction nucleotides: 6. Here the CDR3 DNA reads TGTGCCAGCAGCTTATATAGCGGGGGGCTCAACAATGAGCAGTTCTTC. Translating gives CASSLYSGGLNNEQFF.

The genes are TRBV28 and TRBJ2-7, with D hard to call. The CDR3 covers 15 residues. The V end was cut by 5 bases, the J end by 3 bases, with 17 bases between. Looked up from germline, CDR1 is MDHEN and CDR2 is SYDVKM. CDR3 region: CASSLLAQVNYEQYF. The CDR3 nucleotides are TGTGCCAGCAGTCTCCTGGCCCAGGTTAACTACGAGCAGTACTTC.

This clone appeared a few times. The V call is TRBV7-9, the J call TRBJ1-4, with 8 bases that match TRBD1. This CDR3 comprises 14 residues. Germline CDR1 reads SEHNR; CDR2 reads FQNEAQ (reference sequence). V gave up 10 bases and J gave up 8 bases; unmatched junction bases: 12. Here the CDR3 reads CATRDSGTGEKLFF. The CDR3 region has the DNA TGTGCCACCCGAGATTCCGGGACAGGAGAAAAACTGTTTTTT.

The chain carries TRBV4-2 and TRBJ2-7; the D gene is possibly TRBD1 (5 bases). Germline V CDR1 and CDR2: LGHNA, YNFKEQ. V was clipped by 0 bases and J by 4 bases, with 13 bases between them. CDR3 size: 15 residues. The CDR3 region has the DNA TGTGCCAGCAGCCAAGACCCCCAGACAGCTTACGAGCAGTACTTC. It encodes CASSQDPQTAYEQYF.

This chain uses TRBV5-1 with TRBJ2-7, with D perhaps matching TRBD1 (5 bases). The CDR3 spans 14 residues. The V gene lost 0 bases and the J gene lost 2 bases, with 9 bases spanning the gap. Per germline, CDR1 SGHRS and CDR2 YFSETQ. The CDR3 sequence: CASSLEGRAYEQYF. Written as DNA, the CDR3 is TGCGCCAGCAGCTTGGAGGGCAGGGCCTACGAGCAGTACTTC. Full variable domain (missing parts from reference TRBV5-1 and TRBJ2-7): KAGVTQTPRYLIKTRGQQVTLSCSPISGHRSVSWYQQTPGQGLQFLFEYFSETQRNKGNFPGRFSGRQFSNSRSEMNVSTLELGDSALYLCASSLEGRAYEQYFGPGTRLTVT.

Only a few counts were recorded for this clone. V is TRBV5-1 and J is TRBJ2-2; D call uncertain. The CDR3 sequence is 14 residues long. Trimming took 2 bases from V and 4 from J, leaving 9 bases between them. Looked up from germline, CDR1 is SGHRS and CDR2 is YFSETQ. The DNA for the CDR3 is TGCGCCAGCAGCTTAACTACACTCACCGGGGAGCTGTTTTTT. Amino acids: CASSLTTLTGELFF. Looking up the rest from reference TRBV5-1 and TRBJ2-2 gives the full variable domain: KAGVTQTPRYLIKTRGQQVTLSCSPISGHRSVSWYQQTPGQGLQFLFEYFSETQRNKGNFPGRFSGRQFSNSRSEMNVSTLELGDSALYLCASSLTTLTGELFFGEGSRLTVL.

The V call is TRBV6-1, the J call TRBJ1-6; D is perhaps TRBD1 (6 bases). The CDR3 loop spans 17 amino acids. The germline V and J ends were trimmed by 4 bases and 0 bases, with 13 bases remaining between them. In germline, CDR1 is MNHNS, CDR2 SASEGT. CDR3 loop: CASSASQGNSYNSPLHF. CDR3 sequence (DNA): TGTGCCAGCAGTGCTTCACAGGGAAACTCCTATAATTCACCCCTCCACTTT.

About this clone itself: Other DNA sequences of this sample code for an identical CDR3. The CDR3 loop is CASSLLAGPYNEQFF. CDR3 in DNA: TGTGCCAGCAGCTTACTAGCGGGGCCCTACAATGAGCAGTTCTTC. The rearrangement links TRBV7-2 to TRBJ2-1, with TRBD2 matching over 9 bases. This CDR3 has 15 amino acids. CDR1 SGHTA and CDR2 FQGNSA come from the germline V gene. V was clipped by 2 bases and J by 2 bases; unmatched bases: 1.

The rearrangement links TRBV29-1 to TRBJ2-1, with D perhaps matching TRBD1 (6 bases). The CDR3 consists of 13 residues. The V gene's germline CDR1 is SQVTM and CDR2 ANQGSEA. V was trimmed by 7 bases and J by 4 bases, leaving 14 bases between them. The CDR3 bases are TGCAGCGCGCAAAACACAGGGTACAATGAGCAGTTCTTC. It encodes CSAQNTGYNEQFF.

This clone is a singleton in its sample. The genes are TRBV27 and TRBJ2-1, with a tentative D call TRBD2 (5 bases). The CDR3 consists of 18 residues. Germline CDR1 reads MNHEY; CDR2 reads SMNVEV (reference sequence). V lost 4 bases and J 4 bases, leaving 23 bases between the germline ends. The CDR3 reads CASSSPTSLGRLYNEQFF. In DNA form, the CDR3 reads TGTGCCAGCAGTTCCCCCACGTCACTAGGACGTTTGTACAATGAGCAGTTCTTC.

The rearrangement joins TRBV6-5 to TRBJ1-6; possible D gene TRBD1, 5 bases. This CDR3 is 14 amino acids long. V lost 9 bases, J lost 8 bases, and 17 bases lay in between. Germline values: CDR1 MNHEY, CDR2 SVGAGI. CDR3 sequence: CASLRGREDSPLHF. The CDR3 DNA reads TGTGCCAGTCTTAGGGGCAGGGAGGATTCACCCCTCCACTTT.

This clone showed up just once. This sample includes further DNA sequences coding for the same CDR3. The V gene is TRBV12-3 or TRBV12-4, the J gene TRBJ1-1; weak D call: TRBD1 (5 bases). Trimming cost V 2 bases and J 3 bases, with 7 bases left between them. This CDR3 is 13 amino acids long. DNA for the CDR3: TGTGCCAGCAGTTTACAGGGCCACACTGAAGCTTTCTTT. Translation gives CASSLQGHTEAFF.

The chain uses TRBV5-6 and TRBJ2-7; D is unclear. The CDR3 runs to 13 residues. Germline CDR1 reads SGHDT; CDR2 reads YYEEEE. Trimming took off 0 bases at V and 7 bases at J, with 11 bases between the two ends. The CDR3 sequence: CASSLGRLLEQYF. Here the CDR3 DNA reads TGTGCCAGCAGCTTGGGTCGACTTCTAGAGCAGTACTTC.

This clone has more than one count but fewer than ten. V usage is TRBV27 and J usage is TRBJ1-4; 9 bases match TRBD1. Germline loops: CDR1 MNHEY, CDR2 SMNVEV (reference sequence). This CDR3 is 18 amino acids long. V shed 5 bases, J shed 8 bases, and the junction held 18 bases outside the gene matches. The CDR3 nucleotides are TGTGCCAGCAGTCCCGGAAAGGACAGGGGAACGGGGTACGAAAAACTGTTTTTT. This encodes CASSPGKDRGTGYEKLFF.

Of note for this clone: A much larger clone lies a single base off, so this may be a read error. Distinct nucleotide sequences in the sample also encode this CDR3. The chain is built from TRBV18 and TRBJ1-1, with a possible D match to TRBD1 (6 bases). Between the trimmed V and J ends, which lost 4 bases and 1 base, there was a span of 7 bases. Germline V gene sequence: CDR1 KGHSH, CDR2 LQKENI. This CDR3 spans 13 amino acids. CDR3 coding DNA: TGTGCCAGCTCACTGGGACAGAACACTGAAGCTTTCTTT. Its translation: CASSLGQNTEAFF. The full variable domain, in which reference TRBV18 and TRBJ1-1 provide the parts outside the CDR3, is NAGVMQNPRHLVRRRGQEARLRCSPMKGHSHVYWYRQLPEEGLKFMVYLQKENIIDESGMPKERFSAEFPKEGPSILRIQQVVRGDSAAYFCASSLGQNTEAFFGQGTRLTVV.

This chain uses TRBV9 with TRBJ2-7; possibly TRBD2 for D (6 bases). Trimming took off 2 bases at V and 6 bases at J, with 15 bases between the two ends. The CDR3 spans 14 residues. Germline values: CDR1 SGDLS, CDR2 YYNGEE. In nucleotides, the CDR3 is TGTGCCAGCAGCGTCTCCCCCATGGAGGGCGAGCAGTACTTC. This encodes CASSVSPMEGEQYF.

This clone was picked up a small number of times. The J gene is TRBJ2-1, the V gene TRBV28; TRBD1 matches 9 bases. Germline V gives CDR1 MDHEN, CDR2 SYDVKM. The CDR3 covers 16 residues. V lost 2 bases to trimming and J lost 4 bases; unmatched junction nucleotides: 6. CDR3 amino acids: CASSLPSGQGYNEQFF. The CDR3 nucleotides are TGTGCCAGCAGTTTACCCTCGGGACAGGGTTACAATGAGCAGTTCTTC.